What follows describes a single T cell receptor (beta chain). The assay was immunoSEQ multiplex PCR, and TCRdb's table has in-frame clones only and misses some. Here the sample spans approximately 58,000 clones, approximately 90% being singletons. This record comes from a study of PD-1 blockade in classical Hodgkin lymphoma. The CDR3 totals 13 residues. Germline CDR1 is SGHDT and CDR2 is YYEEEE. Germline trimming cut 7 bases from V and 5 bases from J; bases unmatched to any gene: 7. Every patient was affected by relapse after autologous stem cell transplantation, while exposure to brentuximab vedotin was not uniform.

The chain has TRBV5-6 and TRBJ2-7, with 9 bases identical to TRBD1. The receptor was isolated from a human donor with classical Hodgkin lymphoma. Sample: peripheral blood mononuclear cells (PBMCs), taken before the second cycle of nivolumab. CDR3 in DNA: TGTGCCAGCCGGTCCCGGGACAGGGACGAGCAGTACTTC. It is translated as CASRSRDRDEQYF.